Shown below are 7 T cell receptor beta chains from a single sample sequenced in a study of blood T cell repertoires in COVID-19. This table comes from immunoSEQ multiplex PCR, and its TCRdb copy is limited to in-frame clones, with some not included. Of 150,000 to 200,000 clones detected, more than 75% appear once; the ten largest clones hold under 15%. Sequenced material: peripheral blood. All receptors derive from a woman between 70 and 85 years old with COVID-19, enrolled during active disease.

The chain recombines TRBV3-1 (or the pseudogene TRBV3-2) with TRBJ2-1; no clear D gene. This CDR3 comprises 14 residues. Germline V gives CDR1 LGHDT, CDR2 YNNKEL (reference sequence). The V end was cut by 0 bases, the J end by 3 bases, with 6 bases between. The DNA for the CDR3 is TGTGCCAGCAGCCAAGATTTACACTACAATGAGCAGTTCTTC. Protein sequence: CASSQDLHYNEQFF.

This chain joins TRBV28 and TRBJ1-6, with a tentative D call TRBD1 (5 bases). Germline CDR1 MDHEN, CDR2 SYDVKM. Trimming stripped 3 bases from V and 5 bases from J, with 14 bases between. CDR3 length: 16 residues. The CDR3 reads CASSFPVGGNNSPLHF. The CDR3 DNA follows: TGTGCCAGCAGTTTCCCAGTGGGGGGAAATAATTCACCCCTCCACTTT.

Only one count was recorded for this clone. This chain links TRBV6-6 with TRBJ2-2; TRBD1 might be the D (5 bases). The germline CDR1 and CDR2 sequences are MNHNY and SVGAGI (reference sequence). Deletions cut 7 bases from V and 4 bases from J, with 16 bases between. CDR3 length: 15 amino acids. CDR3 protein: CASTELNRRTGELFF. DNA for the CDR3: TGTGCCAGCACCGAACTGAACAGGCGCACCGGGGAGCTGTTTTTT.

The genes are TRBV5-6 and TRBJ2-1; TRBD2 agrees at 12 bases. The CDR3 extends over 17 amino acids. The V gene end was trimmed by 5 bases and the J gene end by 3 bases; junction bases not matched to a gene: 9. CDR1 is SGHDT and CDR2 is YYEEEE in the germline V gene. DNA for the CDR3: TGTGCCAGCAGGTCGACTAGCGGGAGCATACGCTACAATGAGCAGTTCTTC. Its translation: CASRSTSGSIRYNEQFF. Full variable domain (remainder filled in from reference TRBV5-6 and TRBJ2-1): DAGVTQSPTHLIKTRGQQVTLRCSPKSGHDTVSWYQQALGQGPQFIFQYYEEEERQRGNFPDRFSGHQFPNYSSELNVNALLLGDSALYLCASRSTSGSIRYNEQFFGPGTRLTVL.

This clone has just a few counts. The chain has TRBV23-1 and TRBJ1-5; perhaps TRBD1 as D (6 bases). TRBV23-1 is flagged as an ORF with uncertain function. Trimming stripped 4 bases from V and 7 bases from J, with 14 bases between. The CDR3 contains 14 residues. CDR3 DNA sequence: TGCGCCAGCAGTCGGACCAACAGGGACCAGCCCCAGCATTTT. It translates to CASSRTNRDQPQHF.

V gene TRBV5-4 combines with J gene TRBJ2-1; TRBD2 aligns across 14 bases. This CDR3 is 16 amino acids long. CDR1 and CDR2 (germline): SGHNT, YYREEE (reference sequence). Trimming at V came to 4 bases and at J to 6 bases, leaving 6 bases not matched to a gene. This CDR3 reads CASSPPGLAGANEQFF. The CDR3 DNA is TGTGCCAGCAGCCCTCCGGGACTAGCGGGAGCCAATGAGCAGTTCTTC.

The CDR3 bases are TGTGCCAGCAGCCGCGATCCAATGGCAGATACGCAGTATTTT. It yields the protein CASSRDPMADTQYF. The chain links TRBV3-1 (or the pseudogene TRBV3-2) to TRBJ2-3, with D unresolved. V was shortened by 4 bases and J by 4 bases, with 12 bases between the two germline ends. The CDR3 length is 14 residues. The germline CDR1 and CDR2 sequences are LGHDT and YNNKEL (reference sequence).